A selection of T cell receptor beta chains follows, all from one sample in a study of memory CD4+ T cells and cytomegalovirus serostatus. The method was immunoSEQ multiplex PCR; TCRdb's version includes in-frame clones alone and lacks a portion of them. The sample holds around 99,000 clones, roughly 80% seen once. Source material: memory CD4+ T cells from blood. The receptors were gathered from an adult in good health and CMV-seropositive. Each CDR3 is given with its conserved first and last residue. D genes are given only for firm matches. Size is stated for part of the rows, as once, few or many counts, or as a class when the clone is expanded.

TRBJ2-3,TRBV5-1,.,TRBD2,TGCGCCAGCAGCTCCAAACTAGCGGGTAACACAGATACGCAGTATTTT,CASSSKLAGNTDTQYF
TRBJ1-5,TRBV9,.,.,TGTGCCAGCAGCCCCCAACTCGACTGGAGTCCCCAGCATTTT,CASSPQLDWSPQHF
TRBJ2-5,TRBV18,once,TRBD1,TGTGCCAGCTCATTACAGGGGCCTCCTTTGGAGACCCAGTACTTC,CASSLQGPPLETQYF
TRBJ2-2,TRBV9,many,.,TGTGCCAGCAGCGTAGTGAGCGCACCGAACACCGGGGAGCTGTTTTTT,CASSVVSAPNTGELFF
TRBJ2-3,TRBV11-3,.,.,TGTGCCAGCAGCTTAAATACCCCCACAGATACGCAGTATTTT,CASSLNTPTDTQYF
TRBJ2-5,TRBV9,.,.,TGTGCCAGCAGCGCCCGGATCGAAGAGACCCAGTACTTC,CASSARIEETQYF
TRBJ1-1,TRBV18,.,.,TGTGCCAGCTCACCACGGGTAGGACGGATGGGAAGTGAAGCTTTCTTT,CASSPRVGRMGSEAFF
TRBJ2-5,TRBV5-1,few,.,TGCGCCAGCAGCTTGGGCAGGGTGGGGCAAGAGACCCAGTACTTC,CASSLGRVGQETQYF
TRBJ2-5,TRBV5-1,.,.,TGCGCCAGCAGCTTGGAATTGAGAGGGTCGGAGACCCAGTACTTC,CASSLELRGSETQYF
TRBJ2-3,TRBV7-7,.,.,TGTGCTAGCAGCTTAGGGCAGGCAGATACGCAGTATTTT,CASSLGQADTQYF
TRBJ1-5,TRBV5-3,few,TRBD1,TGTGCCAGAAGCTTGAGTCGACAGGGCAACAATCAGCCCCAGCATTTT,CARSLSRQGNNQPQHF
TRBJ1-2,TRBV15,.,TRBD1,TGTGCCACCAGCAGAGATCGTGGGACCGGCGGACAGGGGGGATATGGCTACACCTTC,CATSRDRGTGGQGGYGYTF
TRBJ2-7,TRBV6-5,few,TRBD1,TGTGCCAGCAGTTCCCCGGGACAGGGGCGCTACGAGCAGTACTTC,CASSSPGQGRYEQYF
TRBJ2-1,TRBV18,.,.,TGTGCCAGCTCACCAGTGCAGAAGGGGGGCTCCTACAATGAGCAGTTCTTC,CASSPVQKGGSYNEQFF
TRBJ1-4,TRBV28,.,.,TGTGCCAGCAGTCCCATTGGGGTTGGTAATGAAAAACTGTTTTTT,CASSPIGVGNEKLFF
TRBJ2-5,TRBV28,.,.,TGTGCCAGCAGACCTCTCGACCAAGAGACCCAGTACTTC,CASRPLDQETQYF
TRBJ2-7,TRBV18,.,TRBD2,TGTGCCAGCTCACAAACAGCGGGAACCTCCTACGAGCAGTACTTC,CASSQTAGTSYEQYF
TRBJ1-1,TRBV5-1,.,.,TGCGCCAGCAGCTTGGAAGTTGTGGGAACTGAAGCTTTCTTT,CASSLEVVGTEAFF
TRBJ1-2,TRBV28,.,.,TGTGCCAGCAGTTTAGGGCAGGGGCATGGGGGCTACACCTTC,CASSLGQGHGGYTF
TRBJ2-1,TRBV19,.,TRBD1,TGTGCCAGTAGTATAGATCGGAATTGGTGGACAGGGGGTCCCTACAATGAGCAGTTCTTC,CASSIDRNWWTGGPYNEQFF
TRBJ2-1,TRBV29-1,.,.,TGCAGCGGGGTTAGCGGCCCAACCTACAATGAGCAGTTCTTC,CSGVSGPTYNEQFF
TRBJ2-1,TRBV6-1,.,TRBD2,TGTGCCAGCAGTGAACTCCCCCTCCCGACTAGCGCCTCATACAATGAGCAGTTCTTC,CASSELPLPTSASYNEQFF
TRBJ1-4,TRBV29-1,.,.,TGCAGCGTTGCTGGGGCTTCTTCGGCTAATGAAAAACTGTTTTTT,CSVAGASSANEKLFF
TRBJ1-2,TRBV5-1,.,.,TGCGCCAGCAGCTTGGAATACGGACAGAACTATGGCTACACCTTC,CASSLEYGQNYGYTF
TRBJ2-7,TRBV5-1,.,.,TGCGCCAGCAGCTTCGTGGCGCTCCCCAATGAGCAGTACTTC,CASSFVALPNEQYF
TRBJ1-1,TRBV7-2,.,.,TGTGCCAGCAGCTTCGACAGCCTGAACACTGAAGCTTTCTTT,CASSFDSLNTEAFF
TRBJ1-1,TRBV27,.,.,TGTGCCAGCAGTCGACCCCCCAGCACTGAAGCTTTCTTT,CASSRPPSTEAFF
TRBJ2-1,TRBV2,.,.,TGTGCCAGCAGTGAGTTTGTAGGGGTCTTCAATGAGCAGTTCTTC,CASSEFVGVFNEQFF
TRBJ2-7,TRBV7-9,.,.,TGTGCCAGCAGCCTTAGCGGCGGGGGCCGCTACGAGCAGTACTTC,CASSLSGGGRYEQYF
TRBJ1-2,TRBV28,.,TRBD1,TGTGCCAGCAGTTTCATTGGACAGGGCTATGGCTACACCTTC,CASSFIGQGYGYTF
TRBJ2-3,TRBV2,.,TRBD1,TGTGCCAGCAGGACGACAGGGGATGGTTCAGATACGCAGTATTTT,CASRTTGDGSDTQYF
TRBJ2-1,TRBV9,.,.,TGTGCCAGCAGCGCCTCGGGGTACAATGAGCAGTTCTTC,CASSASGYNEQFF
TRBJ2-2,TRBV6-6,.,TRBD2,TGTGCCAGCAGTTCGGGACTAGCGGGAGGTACCGGGGAGCTGTTTTTT,CASSSGLAGGTGELFF
TRBJ2-1,TRBV5-6,.,TRBD2,TGTGCCAGCAGCACGCCCCCCACTAGCGGGAGGGCCGCAGCCCATGAGCAGTTCTTC,CASSTPPTSGRAAAHEQFF
TRBJ1-5,TRBV5-1,.,.,TGCGCCAGCAGTCCCGGTTATAGCAATCAGCCCCAGCATTTT,CASSPGYSNQPQHF
TRBJ2-3,TRBV27,.,TRBD2,TGTGCCAGCAGTTTTCCCGTCCGAGATCTAGCGGGAGATACGCAGTATTTT,CASSFPVRDLAGDTQYF
TRBJ2-2,TRBV7-8,few,TRBD2,TGTGCCAGCAGCCCTTACCGACTAGCGGGAGTGAACACCGGGGAGCTGTTTTTT,CASSPYRLAGVNTGELFF
TRBJ2-7,TRBV6-6,.,TRBD2,TGTGCCAGCAGTCGGGGGCAGCTAGCGGGAGCGGGCGAGCAGTACTTC,CASSRGQLAGAGEQYF
TRBJ2-7,TRBV18,.,TRBD1,TGTGCCAGCTCACGATCGACAGGGGAGCACGAGCAGTACTTC,CASSRSTGEHEQYF
TRBJ1-4,TRBV5-5,few,TRBD1,TGTGCCAGCAGCCTAACAGGGGGCCCGACCGGTGGTATTTTT,CASSLTGGPTGGIF
TRBJ2-1,TRBV19,.,.,TGTGCCAGTAGTATAGGACTCAACAATGATCAGTTCTTC,CASSIGLNNDQFF
TRBJ1-2,TRBV30,.,.,TGTGCCTGGAGTATTGGGGGTAACTATGGCTACACCTTC,CAWSIGGNYGYTF
TRBJ2-7,TRBV7-9,.,.,TGTGCCAGCAGCTTATCCCTAACTTCCTACGAGCAGTACTTC,CASSLSLTSYEQYF
TRBJ1-2,TRBV14,.,.,TGTGCCAGCAGCCAACGCGGGTTTGACTATGGCTACACCTTC,CASSQRGFDYGYTF
TRBJ1-1,TRBV28,.,.,TGTGCCAGCAGTTCCCAGGGTAGTAGGACTGAAGCTTTCTTT,CASSSQGSRTEAFF
TRBJ1-5,TRBV5-1,.,.,TGCGCCAGCAGCGAAACAGGGTGGAAAGATCAGCCCCAGCATTTT,CASSETGWKDQPQHF
TRBJ1-1,TRBV5-4,.,.,TGTGCCAGCAGCTCCAGGGAAACTTTGAACACTGAAGCTTTCTTT,CASSSRETLNTEAFF
TRBJ2-6,TRBV18,few,.,TGTGCCAGCTCACCCGTCGACTCTGGGGCCAACGTCCTGACTTTC,CASSPVDSGANVLTF
TRBJ2-1,TRBV5-4,.,.,TGTGCCAGCAGCTTGGGAAAGGGGGGAGGGGGCGTGGATGAGCAGTTCTTC,CASSLGKGGGGVDEQFF
TRBJ2-3,TRBV28,few,.,TGTGCCAGCAACCGCGGGGGCATATATACGCAGTATTTT,CASNRGGIYTQYF
TRBJ1-5,TRBV5-5,.,.,TGTGCCAGCAGCCCCCGCACAGGGTTTACTCAGCCCCAGCATTTT,CASSPRTGFTQPQHF
TRBJ2-7,TRBV18,.,.,TGTGCCAGCTCACCACAGACAGGCGACTACGAGCAGTACTTC,CASSPQTGDYEQYF
TRBJ2-7,TRBV30,.,TRBD1,TGTGCCTGTATGAGGACAGGTAGCTCCTACGAGCAGTACTTC,CACMRTGSSYEQYF
TRBJ2-5,TRBV5-1,.,.,TGCGCCAGCGCGCCCGAACCAGGGTTGGGGGAGACCCAGTACTTC,CASAPEPGLGETQYF
TRBJ1-2,TRBV7-9,few,.,TGTGCCAGCAGCCGGGGACCCCACTATGGCTACACCTTC,CASSRGPHYGYTF
TRBJ2-2,TRBV29-1,.,.,TGCAGCGTTGAGCTTAATGCGAACACCGGGGAGCTGTTTTTT,CSVELNANTGELFF
TRBJ1-3,TRBV2,.,.,TGTGCCAGCAGTGGGAACCAGGGACCCCCTGGAAACACCATATATTTT,CASSGNQGPPGNTIYF
TRBJ2-7,TRBV5-6,.,.,TGTGCCAGCAGTCTTATTAGGGACGAGCAGTACTTC,CASSLIRDEQYF
TRBJ1-2,TRBV2,.,.,TGTGCCAGCAGTGAAACCTATAACTATGGCTACACCTTC,CASSETYNYGYTF
TRBJ2-5,TRBV6-1,.,TRBD2,TGTGCCAGCAGTGAATCGGTACTAGCGGGAGAGGTTGTGGAGACCCAGTACTTC,CASSESVLAGEVVETQYF